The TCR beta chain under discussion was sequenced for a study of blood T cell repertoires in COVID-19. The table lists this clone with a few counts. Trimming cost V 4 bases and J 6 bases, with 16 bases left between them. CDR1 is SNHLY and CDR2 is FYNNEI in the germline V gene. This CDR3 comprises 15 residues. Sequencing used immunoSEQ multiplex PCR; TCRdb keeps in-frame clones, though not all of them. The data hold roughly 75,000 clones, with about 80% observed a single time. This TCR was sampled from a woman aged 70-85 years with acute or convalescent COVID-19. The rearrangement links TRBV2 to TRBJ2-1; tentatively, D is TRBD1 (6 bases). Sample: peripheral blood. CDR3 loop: CASSASQGSLNEQFF. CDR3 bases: TGTGCCAGCAGTGCGTCGCAGGGGTCCCTCAATGAGCAGTTCTTC.